The entry that follows covers one T cell receptor beta chain sequence. As yet, its antigen is unknown. Time point noted: sample taken at primary tumor resection. Samples were obtained from roughly 65 donors, all untreated early-stage non-small cell lung cancer patients. Without sorting, whole RNA was sequenced from tumor, nontumor lung or frozen PBMC. TCRdb reprocessed the 5' RACE reads via MiXCR and lists one record per CDR3 protein. This sample has about 22,000 distinct CDR3 sequences, with over 4.5% found just once. This sample was included in a study of spatial heterogeneity in lung cancer. Findings and caveats of the study: At tumor resection, ubiquitous expanded TCRs were detected in blood more often than later.

CDR1 and CDR2 from the germline V gene are MRHNA and SNTAGT. V lost 4 bases and J lost 0, with 8 bases in between. The CDR3 spans 14 residues. This chain joins TRBV6-4 and TRBJ2-3, with a possible D match to TRBD1 (5 bases). Specimen: PBMCs, collected at surgery. This receptor was taken from a male donor with early-stage non-small cell lung cancer. The CDR3 loop is CASSVGPSTDTQYF. The CDR3 DNA is TGTGCCAGCAGTGTGGGGCCGAGCACAGATACGCAGTATTTT.